Below, 5 T cell receptor beta chains from the same sample are listed, as sequenced in a study of blood T cell repertoires in COVID-19. TCRdb keeps only in-frame clones here, not all; method: immunoSEQ multiplex PCR. This table has some 130,000 clones, around 80% appearing once. The specimen was peripheral blood. These receptors were taken from a man in his sixties who had recovered from COVID-19.

This sequence joins TRBV6-6 and TRBJ1-3; no definite D call. Germline CDR1 reads MNHNY; CDR2 reads SVGAGI (reference sequence). Trimming left V 2 bases short and J 5 bases short, with 10 bases between. The CDR3 is made up of 14 amino acids. The CDR3 spells CASSYRGSRNTIYF. The CDR3 bases are TGTGCCAGCAGTTACCGGGGTTCCCGAAACACCATATATTTT.

J is TRBJ2-5 and V is TRBV20-1; D possibly corresponds to TRBD2 (6 bases). Germline CDR1 reads DFQATT; CDR2 reads SNEGSKA (reference sequence). The ends were cut back, 6 bases at V and 2 bases at J, with 7 bases in the middle. The CDR3 contains 11 residues. The CDR3 DNA reads as TGCAGTGCCGCGGGGCAAGAGACCCAGTACTTC. This translates into CSAAGQETQYF.

This clone was seen a single time. The chain links TRBV23-1 to TRBJ1-5; possible D gene TRBD1, 6 bases. TRBV23-1 is an open reading frame whose function is uncertain. V shed 4 bases and J shed 2 bases, with 12 bases lying between them. CDR3 size: 15 residues. The CDR3 coding sequence is TGCGCCAGCAGTCTGGCACAGGGTGGCAATCAGCCCCAGCATTTT. Protein sequence: CASSLAQGGNQPQHF.

V gene TRBV7-2 combines with J gene TRBJ2-7; 9 bases are shared with TRBD2. CDR3 length: 15 amino acids. Trimming took 1 base from V and 5 from J; bases not matched to a gene: 6. Germline values: CDR1 SGHTA, CDR2 FQGNSA. CDR3 residues: CASSLDSGRINEQYF. The CDR3, as DNA: TGTGCCAGCAGCTTAGACAGCGGGAGGATCAACGAGCAGTACTTC.

The chain is built from TRBV7-3 and TRBJ2-5, with 7 nucleotides matching TRBD2. V lost 4 bases and J lost 3; bases outside the gene matches: 8. The V gene's germline CDR1 is SGHTA and CDR2 FQGTGA. The CDR3 covers 15 residues. CDR3 sequence: CASSYQAGPEETQYF. The DNA for the CDR3 is TGTGCCAGCAGCTATCAAGCGGGGCCCGAAGAGACCCAGTACTTC.